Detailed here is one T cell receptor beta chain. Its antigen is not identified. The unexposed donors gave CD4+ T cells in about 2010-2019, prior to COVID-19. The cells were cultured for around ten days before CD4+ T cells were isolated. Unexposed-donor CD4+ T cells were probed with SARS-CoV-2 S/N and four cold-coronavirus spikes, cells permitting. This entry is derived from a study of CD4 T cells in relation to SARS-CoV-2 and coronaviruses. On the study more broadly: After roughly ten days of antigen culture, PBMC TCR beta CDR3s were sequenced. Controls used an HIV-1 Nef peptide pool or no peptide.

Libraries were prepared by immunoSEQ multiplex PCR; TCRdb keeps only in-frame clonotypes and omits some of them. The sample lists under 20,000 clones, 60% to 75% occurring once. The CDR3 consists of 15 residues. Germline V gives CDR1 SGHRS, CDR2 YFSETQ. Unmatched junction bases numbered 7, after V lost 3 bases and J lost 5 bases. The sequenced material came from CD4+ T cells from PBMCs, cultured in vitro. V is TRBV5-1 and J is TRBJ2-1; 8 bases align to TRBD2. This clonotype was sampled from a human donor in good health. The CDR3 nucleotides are TGCGCCAGCAGCTGGATAGCGGGACACAACAATGAGCAGTTCTTC. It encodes CASSWIAGHNNEQFF.